This T cell receptor (beta chain) was profiled in a study of cytotoxic CD8 clonotypes in ibrutinib-treated CLL. General study points: Baseline clonality was higher than in age-matched healthy donors and moved in step with circulating CD8+ T-cell counts.

Genomic DNA in a quantity of about 2.2 micrograms was derived from cryopreserved PBMCs for TCR beta libraries. Targeted sequencing depth ranged from 1 in 200,000 to 1 in 1 million T cells. Assay used: immunoSEQ multiplex PCR; TCRdb lists only in-frame clones, some missing. The table has approximately 74,000 clones, 75% to 85% seen once. This clone has only one observation. Antigen unknown. This CDR3 contains 16 residues. From germline, CDR1 is MNHEY and CDR2 SMNVEV (reference sequence). J gave up 2 bases and V 6 bases, and 12 bases lay outside the gene matches. This receptor was identified in a human donor with chronic lymphocytic leukemia. The input for sequencing was PBMCs, taken at disease progression, from a patient treated with ibrutinib. The V and J genes are TRBV27 and TRBJ2-7; 8 bases are a match to TRBD2. The chain's CDR3 is CASRPGEWRGAYEQYF. The CDR3 DNA sequence: TGTGCCAGCAGGCCGGGGGAGTGGCGGGGGGCCTACGAGCAGTACTTC.